These 16 T cell receptor beta chains were all obtained from the same sample, sequenced in a study of blood T cell repertoires in COVID-19. The table came from immunoSEQ multiplex PCR; TCRdb's copy has only in-frame clones and leaves some out. This sample carries around 240,000 clones, 83% of them seen once, and the ten largest clones take around 7%. The sample consisted of peripheral blood. The receptors derive from a woman between 50 and 59 years old with acute or convalescent COVID-19.

The V and J genes are TRBV7-2 and TRBJ1-2; no definite D call. CDR3 size: 15 residues. V lost 1 base, J lost 0 bases, and 9 bases lay in between. Per the germline V gene, CDR1 is SGHTA and CDR2 is FQGNSA. DNA of the CDR3: TGTGCCAGCAGCTTAGGTTACACCTCTAACTATGGCTACACCTTC. It is translated as CASSLGYTSNYGYTF.

The V and J genes are TRBV9 and TRBJ1-1, with a tentative D call TRBD1 (5 bases). V lost 3 bases, J lost 4 bases, and 13 bases lay in between. The CDR3 consists of 14 residues. Germline V gives CDR1 SGDLS, CDR2 YYNGEE. Here the CDR3 reads CASSGQGGGTEAFF. The CDR3, as DNA: TGTGCCAGCAGCGGTCAAGGCGGGGGCACTGAAGCTTTCTTT.

The rearrangement uses TRBV28 and TRBJ1-3; the match to TRBD1 covers 9 bases. The CDR3 extends over 16 amino acids. Germline values: CDR1 MDHEN, CDR2 SYDVKM. Trimming cost V 7 bases and J 4 bases; bases outside gene matches: 11. This CDR3 reads CASTYAGQGFGNTIYF. The CDR3 nucleotides read TGTGCCAGCACCTACGCGGGACAGGGATTCGGAAACACCATATATTTT.

V gene TRBV14 combines with J gene TRBJ2-1; TRBD1 aligns across 9 bases. Per germline, CDR1 SGHDN and CDR2 FVKESK. V lost 4 bases, J lost 2 bases, and 9 bases stayed unmatched. CDR3 length: 17 residues. CDR3 nucleotide sequence: TGTGCCAGCAGCCCCTCCAGGGGACAGGGCACCTACAATGAGCAGTTCTTC. Amino acid sequence: CASSPSRGQGTYNEQFF.

The chain combines TRBV7-8 with TRBJ1-1; D possibly corresponds to TRBD1 (6 bases). The ends were cut back, 5 bases at V and 2 bases at J, with 15 bases in the middle. The CDR3 totals 15 residues. CDR1 and CDR2 (germline): SGHVS, FQNEAQ. This chain's CDR3 is CASSLSGASNTEAFF. The CDR3, as DNA: TGTGCCAGCAGCCTCTCAGGGGCCTCTAACACTGAAGCTTTCTTT.

For this clone: Different DNA sequences within this sample yield the same CDR3. The chain uses TRBV19 and TRBJ2-7; D remains unclear. The CDR3 has 11 amino acids. Germline-derived CDR1 and CDR2 are LNHDA and SQIVND (reference sequence). V dropped 7 bases and J dropped 4 bases, with 8 bases sitting between them. CDR3 coding DNA: TGTGCCAGTACTAACAGTTACGAGCAGTACTTC. Translating gives CASTNSYEQYF.

J is TRBJ2-3 and V is TRBV9, with 9 nucleotides matching TRBD2. Germline values: CDR1 SGDLS, CDR2 YYNGEE. V lost 0 bases, J lost 3 bases, and 8 bases stayed unmatched. The CDR3 is made up of 17 amino acids. CDR3 sequence reads: CASSVGVSGGGTDTQYF. Written as DNA, the CDR3 is TGTGCCAGCAGCGTAGGCGTTAGCGGGGGTGGGACAGATACGCAGTATTTT.

This sequence joins TRBV12-3 or TRBV12-4 and TRBJ2-1; 7 positions match TRBD1. CDR3 length: 13 amino acids. The trim removed 5 bases at V and 6 bases at J, leaving 4 bases unmatched. CDR3 bases: TGTGCCAGCAGTCCGACAGGGCCCAATGAGCAGTTCTTC. It is translated as CASSPTGPNEQFF.

This chain uses TRBV7-2 with TRBJ2-7, with 8 bases matching TRBD2. V was pared by 1 base and J by 2 bases, with 1 base of the junction left unmatched. The length of the CDR3 is 14 residues. From germline, CDR1 is SGHTA and CDR2 FQGNSA. For the CDR3, the DNA is TGTGCCAGCAGCTTAGTTAGCGGGACCTACGAGCAGTACTTC. Translating gives CASSLVSGTYEQYF. The variable domain in full, with the rest retrieved from reference TRBV7-2 and TRBJ2-7, is GAGVSQSPSNKVTEKGKDVELRCDPISGHTALYWYRQSLGQGLEFLIYFQGNSAPDKSGLPSDRFSAERTGGSVSTLTIQRTQQEDSAVYLCASSLVSGTYEQYFGPGTRLTVT.

This chain uses TRBV5-1 with TRBJ2-3; D gene uncertain. The germline gives CDR1 SGHRS, CDR2 YFSETQ. The CDR3 spans 13 residues. Trimming stripped 1 base from V and 2 bases from J, with 5 bases between. In DNA form, the CDR3 reads TGCGCCAGCAGCTTGTCCATCACAGATACGCAGTATTTT. This gives the protein CASSLSITDTQYF.

Comment on this clone: The sample has other DNA sequences that encode this CDR3 too. CDR3 residues: CASSQGAGNQPQHF. CDR3 sequence (DNA): TGTGCCAGCAGCCAAGGGGCAGGAAATCAGCCCCAGCATTTT. The chain is built from TRBV3-1 (or the pseudogene TRBV3-2) and TRBJ1-5; no reliable D call. Germline loops: CDR1 LGHDT, CDR2 YNNKEL (reference sequence). This CDR3 contains 14 residues. Trimming left V 1 base short and J 4 bases short, with 8 bases between.

The chain couples TRBV5-1 to TRBJ1-2, with 7 bases identical to TRBD1. Germline CDR1 and CDR2: SGHRS and YFSETQ. The J segment lost 3 bases and the V segment lost 0 bases, leaving 5 bases of the junction unmatched. The CDR3 sequence is 15 residues long. The CDR3 DNA follows: TGCGCCAGCAGCTTGGGACAGGGTAGGGACTATGGCTACACCTTC. Its translation is CASSLGQGRDYGYTF.

This clone showed up just a few times. This rearrangement joins TRBV5-1 to TRBJ2-1; 9 nucleotides align to TRBD2. The CDR3 runs 14 residues. Germline assignment: CDR1 SGHRS and CDR2 YFSETQ. Trimming cost V 0 bases and J 5 bases; bases outside gene matches: 0. CDR3 DNA: TGCGCCAGCAGCTTGGGACTAGCGGACAATGAGCAGTTCTTC. Translation gives CASSLGLADNEQFF. The full variable domain, its missing parts supplied by reference TRBV5-1 and TRBJ2-1, is KAGVTQTPRYLIKTRGQQVTLSCSPISGHRSVSWYQQTPGQGLQFLFEYFSETQRNKGNFPGRFSGRQFSNSRSEMNVSTLELGDSALYLCASSLGLADNEQFFGPGTRLTVL.

The rearrangement joins TRBV19 to TRBJ2-1, with D possibly TRBD2 on 6 matching bases. Per germline, CDR1 LNHDA and CDR2 SQIVND (reference sequence). This CDR3 comprises 14 residues. V shed 4 bases and J shed 8 bases, with 15 bases lying between them. The CDR3 sequence: CASSTTGLVDEQFF. The CDR3 DNA reads as TGTGCCAGTAGTACTACGGGACTCGTCGATGAGCAGTTCTTC.

The chain links TRBV5-6 to TRBJ2-5; the D is unclear. Germline V gene data show CDR1 as SGHDT and CDR2 as YYEEEE. V lost 4 bases and J 4 bases, leaving 14 bases between the germline ends. The CDR3 spans 14 residues. The CDR3 protein is CASSPPGTGETQYF. DNA for the CDR3: TGTGCCAGCAGCCCACCGGGTACGGGAGAGACCCAGTACTTC.

This chain connects TRBV14 to TRBJ2-6, with D unresolved. The V end was cut by 0 bases, the J end by 0 bases, with 3 bases between. This CDR3 comprises 15 residues. Looked up from germline, CDR1 is SGHDN and CDR2 is FVKESK. The chain's CDR3 is CASSQDHSGANVLTF. CDR3 sequence (DNA): TGTGCCAGCAGCCAAGACCACTCTGGGGCCAACGTCCTGACTTTC.